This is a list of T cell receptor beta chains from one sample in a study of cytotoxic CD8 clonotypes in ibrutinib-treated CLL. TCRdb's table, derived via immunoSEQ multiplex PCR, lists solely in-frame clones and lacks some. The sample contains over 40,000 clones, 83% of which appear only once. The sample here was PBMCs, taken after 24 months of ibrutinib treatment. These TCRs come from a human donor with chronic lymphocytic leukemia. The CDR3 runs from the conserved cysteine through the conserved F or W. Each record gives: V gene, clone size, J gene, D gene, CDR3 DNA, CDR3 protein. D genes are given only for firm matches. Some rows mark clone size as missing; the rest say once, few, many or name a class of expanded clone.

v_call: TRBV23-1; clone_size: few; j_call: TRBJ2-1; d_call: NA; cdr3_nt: TGCGCCAGCAGCCCTGAGTCGAAAGTAGATTTTGAGCAGTTCTTC; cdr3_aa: CASSPESKVDFEQFF
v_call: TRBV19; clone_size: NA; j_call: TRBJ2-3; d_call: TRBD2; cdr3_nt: TGTGCCAGTAGTATAGCTTTAGCGGGAGGCCCGTCGTCTACGCAGTATTTT; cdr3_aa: CASSIALAGGPSSTQYF
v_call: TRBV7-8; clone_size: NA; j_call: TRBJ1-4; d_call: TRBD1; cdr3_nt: TGTGCCAGCAGCTTTATTAGACAGGGCAACGAAAAACTGTTTTTT; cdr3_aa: CASSFIRQGNEKLFF
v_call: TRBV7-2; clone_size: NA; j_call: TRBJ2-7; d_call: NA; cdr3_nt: TGTGCCAGCAGCCTAGTGGGCCGTCTGGCGGGGGAGCAGTACTTC; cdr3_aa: CASSLVGRLAGEQYF
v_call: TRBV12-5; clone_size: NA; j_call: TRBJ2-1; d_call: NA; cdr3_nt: TGTGCTAGTGGTTTAAGGGATGAGCAGTTCTTC; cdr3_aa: CASGLRDEQFF
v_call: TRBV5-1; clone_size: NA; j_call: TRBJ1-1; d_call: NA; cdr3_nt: TGCGCCAGCAGCTTGTATCGGGGTCGGTCTGAAGCTTTCTTT; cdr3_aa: CASSLYRGRSEAFF
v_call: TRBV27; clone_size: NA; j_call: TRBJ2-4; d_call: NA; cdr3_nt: TGTGCCAGCAGTTTCGGTTCCGGCAGGGGAGCCAAAAACATTCAGTACTTC; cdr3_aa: CASSFGSGRGAKNIQYF
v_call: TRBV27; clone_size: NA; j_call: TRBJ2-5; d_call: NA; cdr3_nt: TGTGCCAGCAGTCCACCACCGACCCAGTACTTC; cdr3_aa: CASSPPPTQYF
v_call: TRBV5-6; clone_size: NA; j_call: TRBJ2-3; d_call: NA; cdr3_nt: TGTGCCAGCAGCTTCGGGGCGGGGAGCACAGATACGCAGTATTTT; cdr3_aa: CASSFGAGSTDTQYF
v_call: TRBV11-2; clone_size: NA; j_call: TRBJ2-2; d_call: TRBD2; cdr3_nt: TGTGCCAGCAGCCGATCTGGACTAGGGCACACCGGGGAGCTGTTTTTT; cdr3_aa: CASSRSGLGHTGELFF
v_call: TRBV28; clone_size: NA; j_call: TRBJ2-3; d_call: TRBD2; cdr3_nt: TGTGCCAGCAGCCCTAACCTCGGGGGGTCAGATACGCAGTATTTT; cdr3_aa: CASSPNLGGSDTQYF
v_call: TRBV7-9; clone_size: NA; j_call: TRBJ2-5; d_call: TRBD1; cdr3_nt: TGTGCCAGCAGCTTTGGGACAGGGGTTCAAGAGACCCAGTACTTC; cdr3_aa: CASSFGTGVQETQYF
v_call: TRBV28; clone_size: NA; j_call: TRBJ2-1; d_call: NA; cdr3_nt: TGTGCCAGCGGTAACAGGTTGAATGAGCAGTTCTTC; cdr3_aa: CASGNRLNEQFF
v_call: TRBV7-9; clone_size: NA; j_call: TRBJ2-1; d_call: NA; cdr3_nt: TGTGCCAGCAGCTCAGGCCGGGACTCGCGGCGCAATGAGCAGTTCTTC; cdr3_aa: CASSSGRDSRRNEQFF
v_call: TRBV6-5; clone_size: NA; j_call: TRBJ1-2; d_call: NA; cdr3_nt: TGTGCCAGCAGTTACTCAGAGGGAAGGAATGGCTACACCTTC; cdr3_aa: CASSYSEGRNGYTF
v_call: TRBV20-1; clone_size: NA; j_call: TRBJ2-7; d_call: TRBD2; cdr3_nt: TGCAGTGCTTGGCGGGAGTTCGAGCAGTACTTC; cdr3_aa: CSAWREFEQYF
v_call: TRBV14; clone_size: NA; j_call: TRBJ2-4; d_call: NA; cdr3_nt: TGTGCAGCGAGGCGGGGCAAAAACATTCAGTACTTC; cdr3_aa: CAARRGKNIQYF
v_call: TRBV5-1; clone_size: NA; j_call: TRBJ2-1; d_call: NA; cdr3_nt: TGCGCCAGCAGCCCCGGGACCCAAAGCTCCTACAATGAGCAGTTCTTC; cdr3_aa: CASSPGTQSSYNEQFF
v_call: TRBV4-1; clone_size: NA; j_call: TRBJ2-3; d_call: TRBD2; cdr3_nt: TGCGCCAGCAGCCAAGCCGGACTAGCGGGGGGCACAGATACGCAGTATTTT; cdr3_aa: CASSQAGLAGGTDTQYF
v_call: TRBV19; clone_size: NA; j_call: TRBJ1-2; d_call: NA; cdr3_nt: TGTGCCAGTAGTATCATCAGGGGTCGTGCCTATGGCTACACCTTC; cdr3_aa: CASSIIRGRAYGYTF
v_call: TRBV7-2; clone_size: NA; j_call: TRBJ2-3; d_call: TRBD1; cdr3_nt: TGTGCCAGCAGATCAATGGAGGACAGGGGGCATTTT; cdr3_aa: CASRSMEDRGHF
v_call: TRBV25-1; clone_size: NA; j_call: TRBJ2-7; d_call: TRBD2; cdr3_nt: TGTGCCAGCAGTGAACGGCTAGCGGGAAGCTCCTACGAGCAGTACTTC; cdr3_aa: CASSERLAGSSYEQYF
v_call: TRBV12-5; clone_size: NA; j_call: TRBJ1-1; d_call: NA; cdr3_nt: TGTGCTAGTGGTTTAATAGACACTGAAGCTTTCTTT; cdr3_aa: CASGLIDTEAFF
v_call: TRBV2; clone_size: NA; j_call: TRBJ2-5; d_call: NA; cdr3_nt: TGTGCCAGCAGTGAGGGAAGGGACCAAGAGACCCAGTACTTC; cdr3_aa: CASSEGRDQETQYF
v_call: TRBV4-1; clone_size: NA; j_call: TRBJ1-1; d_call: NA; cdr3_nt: TGCGCCAGCAGCCCAGAACTGGGGGTGCGGGGCACTGAAGCTTTCTTT; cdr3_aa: CASSPELGVRGTEAFF
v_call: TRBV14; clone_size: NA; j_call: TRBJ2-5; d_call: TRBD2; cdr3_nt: TGTGCCAGCAGCCAGAGCAGCGGGAGTCTCCGAGAGACCCAGTACTTC; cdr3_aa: CASSQSSGSLRETQYF
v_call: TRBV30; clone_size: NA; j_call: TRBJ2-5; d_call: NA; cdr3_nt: TGTGCCTGGAGTCCATTTCAAGAGACCCAGTACTTC; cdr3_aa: CAWSPFQETQYF
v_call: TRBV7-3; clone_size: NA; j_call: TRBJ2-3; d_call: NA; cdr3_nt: TGTGCCAGCAGCAAGGAGGGCCGGGGAGATACGCAGTATTTT; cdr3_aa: CASSKEGRGDTQYF
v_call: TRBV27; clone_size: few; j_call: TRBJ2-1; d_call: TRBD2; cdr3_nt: TGTGCCAGCAGTCCTCTGGGCGGGAGTATCAATGAGCAGTTCTTC; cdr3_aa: CASSPLGGSINEQFF
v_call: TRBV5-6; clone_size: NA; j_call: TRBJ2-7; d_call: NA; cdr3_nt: TGTGCCAGCAGCGTAGGGCTCGGCGCCTACGAGCAGTACTTC; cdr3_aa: CASSVGLGAYEQYF
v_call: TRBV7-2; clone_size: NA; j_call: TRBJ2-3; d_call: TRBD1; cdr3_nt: TGTGCCAGCAGCTTATCGCGCACAGGGGCCGGAGATACGCAGTATTTT; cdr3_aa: CASSLSRTGAGDTQYF
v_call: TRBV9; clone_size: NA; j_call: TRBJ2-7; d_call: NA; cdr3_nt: TGTGCCAGCAGCGACAATTCGAACGAGCAGTACTTC; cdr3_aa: CASSDNSNEQYF
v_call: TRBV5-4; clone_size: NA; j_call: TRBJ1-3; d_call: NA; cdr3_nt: TGTGCCAGCAGCTTGGTAGGGGGTTCGAGCTCTGGAAACACCATATATTTT; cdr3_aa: CASSLVGGSSSGNTIYF
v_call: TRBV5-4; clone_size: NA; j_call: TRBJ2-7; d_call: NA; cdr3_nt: TGTGCCAGCAGCTCCGGGGACTACGAGCAGTACTTC; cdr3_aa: CASSSGDYEQYF
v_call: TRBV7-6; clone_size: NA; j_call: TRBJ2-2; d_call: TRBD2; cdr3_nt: TGTGCCAGCACCTCCGGAAGCGGGAGTGGCGGGGAGCTGTTTTTT; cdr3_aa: CASTSGSGSGGELFF
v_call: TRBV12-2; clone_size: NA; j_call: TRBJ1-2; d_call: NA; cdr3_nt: TGTGCAAGTCTCCACAATCGCCGGGACCTCGAATACTATGGCTACACCTTC; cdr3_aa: CASLHNRRDLEYYGYTF
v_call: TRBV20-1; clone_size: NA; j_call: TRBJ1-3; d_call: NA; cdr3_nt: TGCAGTGCTAAGCAAGGAAACACCATATATTTT; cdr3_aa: CSAKQGNTIYF
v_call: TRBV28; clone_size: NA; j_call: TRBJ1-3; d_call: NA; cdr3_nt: TGTGCCAGCAGTACCCCGGGACGGAGCTCTGGAAACACCATATATTTT; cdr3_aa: CASSTPGRSSGNTIYF
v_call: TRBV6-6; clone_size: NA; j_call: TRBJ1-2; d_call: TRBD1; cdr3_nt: TGTGCCAGCAGTACCCTAGGACAGGGCCGGGGCTACACCTTC; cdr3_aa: CASSTLGQGRGYTF
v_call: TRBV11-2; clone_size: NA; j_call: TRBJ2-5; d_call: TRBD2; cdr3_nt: TGTGCCAGCAGCTTGGTTGGGCCGGGAGGATTGGAGACCCAGTACTTC; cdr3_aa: CASSLVGPGGLETQYF
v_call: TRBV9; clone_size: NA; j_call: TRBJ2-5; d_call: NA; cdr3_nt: TGTGCCAGCAGCGGCAACGGAGAGACCCAGTACTTC; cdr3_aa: CASSGNGETQYF
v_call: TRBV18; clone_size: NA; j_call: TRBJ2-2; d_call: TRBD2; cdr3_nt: TGTGCCAGCTCACCACTAACTAGCGGGGGAAACACCGGGGAGCTGTTTTTT; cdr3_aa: CASSPLTSGGNTGELFF
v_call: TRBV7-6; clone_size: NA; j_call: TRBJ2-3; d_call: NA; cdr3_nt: TGTGCCAGCAGCTTAGCGTCTGGGGGTGGTGAAGATACGCAGTATTTT; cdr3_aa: CASSLASGGGEDTQYF
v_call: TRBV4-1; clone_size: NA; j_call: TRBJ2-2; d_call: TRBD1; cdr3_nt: TGCGCCAGCAGCCTCGACGGGACAGGGAGGACCGGGGAGCTGTTTTTT; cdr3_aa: CASSLDGTGRTGELFF
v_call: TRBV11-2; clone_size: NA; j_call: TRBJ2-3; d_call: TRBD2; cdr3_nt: TGTGCCAGCAGCCCCCTTGGGCGGGAGAGCACAGATACGCAGTATTTT; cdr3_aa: CASSPLGRESTDTQYF
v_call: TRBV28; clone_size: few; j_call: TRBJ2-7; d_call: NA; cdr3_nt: TGTGCCAGCAGTTTAGGCGGTGGGAGCTCCTACGAGCAGTACTTC; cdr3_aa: CASSLGGGSSYEQYF
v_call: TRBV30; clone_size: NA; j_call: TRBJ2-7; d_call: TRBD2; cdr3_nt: TGTGCCTGGACTAGCGGGAGCCTAAGGTCCTACGAGCAGTACTTC; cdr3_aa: CAWTSGSLRSYEQYF
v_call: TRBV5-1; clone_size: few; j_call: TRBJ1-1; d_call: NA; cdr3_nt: TGCGCCAGCAGCTCGCAGATGAACACTGAAGCTTTCTTT; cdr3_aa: CASSSQMNTEAFF
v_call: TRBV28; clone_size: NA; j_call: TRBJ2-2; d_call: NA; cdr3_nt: TGTGCCAGCAGTTTCTATCAGAGAGGCACCGGGGAGCTGTTTTTT; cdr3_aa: CASSFYQRGTGELFF
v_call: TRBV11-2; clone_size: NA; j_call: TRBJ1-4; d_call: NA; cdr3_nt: TGTGCCAGCAGTCTCCGGGGGCCTACTAATGAAAAACTGTTTTTT; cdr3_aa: CASSLRGPTNEKLFF
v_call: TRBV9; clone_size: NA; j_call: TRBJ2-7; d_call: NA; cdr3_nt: TGTGCCAGCAGCGTAGCCTCAACTGGCTACGAGCAGTACTTC; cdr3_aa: CASSVASTGYEQYF
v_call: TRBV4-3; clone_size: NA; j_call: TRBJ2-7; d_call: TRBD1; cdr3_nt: TGCGCCAGCAGCCAGGACCCAGGGGGCGGGCAGTACTTC; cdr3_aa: CASSQDPGGGQYF
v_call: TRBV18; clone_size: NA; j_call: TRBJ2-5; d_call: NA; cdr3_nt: TGTGCCAGCTCACCACTTCGGGAGACCCAGTACTTC; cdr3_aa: CASSPLRETQYF